This T cell receptor beta chain originates from a study of blood T cell repertoires in COVID-19. About the research overall: Acute-phase and convalescent COVID-19 samples originated in the United States, Italy and Spain.

The repertoire was sequenced with immunoSEQ multiplex PCR; TCRdb's copy has only in-frame clones and lacks some. The sample contains 28,000 or so clones, 80% to 90% of which appear only once. Notes on this clone: The junction differs from germline at one of its ends, possibly a read error.

CDR1 is MGHDK, CDR2 SYGVNS, per germline. The CDR3 is 12 amino acids. Sequences were obtained from peripheral blood. J is TRBJ2-1 and V is TRBV25-1, with unresolved D. The sequence was obtained from a woman aged 50 to 60 with active COVID-19. CDR3 sequence reads: CASSNDGAELLF. As DNA, the CDR3 is TGTGCCAGCAGTAACGATGGTGCGGAGCTCCTCTTC.